One and the same sample provided the 18 T cell receptor beta chains below, sequenced in a study of T cells in Graves' hyperthyroidism and ophthalmopathy. Amplified regions were TCR beta CDR3 sequences from RNA transcripts. Using the HTBI primer set, a first-round RT-PCR was run on the TCR CDR3. One entry per CDR3 protein results from TCRdb running MiXCR on the multiplex PCR reads. The sample carries 300,000 to 450,000 distinct CDR3 sequences, 15% to 20% recorded once. Input material: blood. Receptors originate from a woman aged 40 to 50 with Graves' ophthalmopathy.

This clonotype came up many times. The gene calls are TRBV18 and TRBJ1-1; 9 positions agree with TRBD1. The CDR3 totals 16 residues. Germline V gives CDR1 KGHSH, CDR2 LQKENI. With 2 bases clipped from V and 6 bases from J, the junction kept 10 bases outside the gene matches. The DNA for the CDR3 is TGTGCCAGCTCACCATTCATGGGACAGGGAGTCGCTGAAGCTTTCTTT. It yields the protein CASSPFMGQGVAEAFF.

This clonotype was detected ten times or more. The chain recombines TRBV18 with TRBJ1-2; TRBD1 aligns across 8 bases. Trimming removed 2 bases from V and 4 bases from J; junction bases left unmatched: 6. The germline V gene has CDR1 KGHSH and CDR2 LQKENI. The CDR3 sequence is 15 residues long. The CDR3 coding sequence is TGTGCCAGCTCACCAGGGGCAGGGGGCGGCTATGGCTACACCTTC. Protein sequence: CASSPGAGGGYGYTF.

Only a few counts were recorded for this clonotype. The chain joins TRBV5-1 to TRBJ2-3; D might be TRBD2 (5 bases). The CDR3 extends over 13 amino acids. Trimming left V 5 bases short and J 2 bases short, with 9 bases between. From germline, CDR1 is SGHRS and CDR2 YFSETQ. The CDR3 DNA sequence: TGCGCCAGCAGGAGGACTTTCACAGATACGCAGTATTTT. This sequence encodes CASRRTFTDTQYF.

V usage is TRBV20-1 and J usage is TRBJ2-5; TRBD2 matches at 10 bases. V was clipped by 5 bases and J by 2 bases; unmatched bases: 14. This CDR3 has 17 amino acids. CDR1 and CDR2 (germline): DFQATT, SNEGSKA (reference sequence). CDR3 in amino acids: CSAGTTSSGRWQETQYF. The CDR3 DNA is TGCAGTGCTGGCACCACTTCTAGCGGGAGATGGCAAGAGACCCAGTACTTC.

This clonotype has at least ten counts. The genes are TRBV4-3 and TRBJ1-1, with D unresolved. Germline V gives CDR1 LGHNA, CDR2 YSLEER. Trimming removed 6 bases at V and 10 bases at J, with 12 bases between. The CDR3 has 11 residues. The CDR3 DNA sequence: TGCGCCAGCAGTCACGGGAGCCGAGCTTTCTTT. Translation gives CASSHGSRAFF.

This clonotype has ten or more counts. The chain combines TRBV7-9 with TRBJ1-2; a possible D gene is TRBD1 (6 bases). Germline CDR1 and CDR2: SEHNR and FQNEAQ (reference sequence). The CDR3 spans 14 residues. V was trimmed by 3 bases and J by 4 bases, leaving 12 bases between them. The CDR3 DNA follows: TGTGCCAGCAGCTTTGGGGGGCAAAGCTATGGCTACACCTTC. It translates to CASSFGGQSYGYTF.

The chain employs TRBV6-2 or TRBV6-3 and TRBJ2-7; 9 nucleotides agree with TRBD2. The CDR3 extends over 13 amino acids. Per the germline V gene, CDR1 is MNHEY and CDR2 is SVGEGT. J was trimmed by 8 bases and V by 8 bases; bases with no gene match: 10. This CDR3 reads CASYGTSIGKQYF. The CDR3, as DNA: TGTGCCAGCTACGGGACTAGCATCGGAAAGCAGTACTTC.

The V call is TRBV12-3 or TRBV12-4, the J call TRBJ1-5, with D hard to call. Trimming cost V 9 bases and J 11 bases, with 20 bases left between them. CDR3 length equals 13 residues. CDR3 loop: CASPRIVFKTQHF. The CDR3 nucleotides read TGTGCCAGTCCTCGGATAGTTTTCAAGACCCAGCATTTT.

This clonotype came up many times. This chain links TRBV30 with TRBJ2-7, with D hard to call. The germline V and J ends were trimmed by 6 bases and 5 bases, with 17 bases remaining between them. The CDR3 totals 13 residues. Germline V gives CDR1 GTSNPN, CDR2 SVGIG (reference sequence). The CDR3 reads CACGFLGSHEQYF. CDR3 DNA: TGTGCCTGTGGATTTTTAGGGTCCCACGAGCAGTACTTC.

This clonotype occurred many times. This chain uses TRBV11-2 with TRBJ2-7; tentative D call: TRBD1 (6 bases). Germline CDR1 and CDR2: SGHAT and FQNNGV. This CDR3 is built from 14 residues. V lost 2 bases, J lost 1 base, and 9 bases lay in between. The CDR3 sequence is CASSLNRVSYEQYF. The CDR3 region has the DNA TGTGCCAGCAGCTTAAACAGGGTGTCCTACGAGCAGTACTTC.

This clonotype was seen many times. This CDR3 reads CASSYVNTGELFF. The CDR3 nucleotides read TGTGCCAGCAGTTACGTGAACACCGGGGAGCTGTTTTTT. V usage is TRBV12-3 or TRBV12-4 and J usage is TRBJ2-2, with unresolved D. The CDR3 consists of 13 residues. The germline V and J ends were trimmed by 4 bases and 1 base, with 4 bases remaining between them.

This clonotype came up many times. The V gene is TRBV12-3 or TRBV12-4, the J gene TRBJ2-2; D remains unclear. CDR3 size: 13 residues. With 5 bases removed from V and 2 bases from J, the gap between germline ends came to 6 bases. CDR3 in amino acids: CASSKTNTGELFF. The DNA for the CDR3 is TGTGCCAGCAGTAAAACAAACACCGGGGAGCTGTTTTTT.

The gene calls are TRBV27 and TRBJ2-5, with D perhaps matching TRBD1 (6 bases). The length of the CDR3 is 15 residues. Between the trimmed V and J ends, which lost 5 bases and 5 bases, there was a span of 18 bases. Germline CDR1 and CDR2: MNHEY and SMNVEV (reference sequence). This chain's CDR3 is CASSPTGTRTETQYF. CDR3 in DNA: TGTGCCAGCAGTCCCACCGGGACAAGAACCGAGACCCAGTACTTC.

The chain links TRBV12-3 or TRBV12-4 to TRBJ2-3; a weak D match, TRBD2 (6 bases). The V gene lost 2 bases and the J gene lost 4 bases, with 10 bases spanning the gap. The CDR3 loop spans 14 amino acids. The CDR3 here is CASSLIRRADTQYF. The CDR3 bases are TGTGCCAGCAGTTTAATCAGGAGGGCAGATACGCAGTATTTT.

This clonotype has at least ten counts. V and J are TRBV6-5 and TRBJ2-5; weak D call: TRBD1 (6 bases). The germline V gene encodes CDR1 MNHEY and CDR2 SVGAGI. This CDR3 comprises 13 residues. The V end lost 6 bases, the J end lost 5 bases, and 13 bases lay between the germline ends. Here the CDR3 reads CASRKQGRETQYF. DNA for the CDR3: TGTGCCAGCAGAAAACAGGGCCGGGAGACCCAGTACTTC.

This clonotype was observed many times. The chain combines TRBV6-5 with TRBJ1-3, with no clear D. The CDR3 runs to 16 residues. Germline V CDR1 and CDR2: MNHEY, SVGAGI. With 3 bases removed from V and 3 bases from J, the gap between germline ends came to 15 bases. CDR3 DNA: TGTGCCAGCAGTTATAATTCCTTTGGGGTTGGAAACACCATATATTTT. Protein product: CASSYNSFGVGNTIYF.

This clonotype has ten or more counts. The rearrangement links TRBV6-1 to TRBJ2-7, with 10 bases lining up with TRBD2. Germline V gene sequence: CDR1 MNHNS, CDR2 SASEGT. The V gene end was trimmed by 2 bases and the J gene end by 4 bases; junction bases not matched to a gene: 5. The length of the CDR3 is 15 residues. The CDR3 here is CASSELASGGYEQYF. DNA of the CDR3: TGTGCCAGCAGTGAATTGGCTAGCGGGGGATACGAGCAGTACTTC.

This clonotype occurred many times. The CDR3 DNA reads as TGTGCCAGCAGTTACTCGGACATAGCCGCTAACTATGGCTACACCTTC. Encoded protein: CASSYSDIAANYGYTF. V and J are TRBV6-5 and TRBJ1-2; tentative D call: TRBD1 (5 bases). Germline lookup yields CDR1 MNHEY and CDR2 SVGAGI. The V gene lost 0 bases and the J gene lost 0 bases, with 11 bases spanning the gap. This CDR3 region has 16 residues.